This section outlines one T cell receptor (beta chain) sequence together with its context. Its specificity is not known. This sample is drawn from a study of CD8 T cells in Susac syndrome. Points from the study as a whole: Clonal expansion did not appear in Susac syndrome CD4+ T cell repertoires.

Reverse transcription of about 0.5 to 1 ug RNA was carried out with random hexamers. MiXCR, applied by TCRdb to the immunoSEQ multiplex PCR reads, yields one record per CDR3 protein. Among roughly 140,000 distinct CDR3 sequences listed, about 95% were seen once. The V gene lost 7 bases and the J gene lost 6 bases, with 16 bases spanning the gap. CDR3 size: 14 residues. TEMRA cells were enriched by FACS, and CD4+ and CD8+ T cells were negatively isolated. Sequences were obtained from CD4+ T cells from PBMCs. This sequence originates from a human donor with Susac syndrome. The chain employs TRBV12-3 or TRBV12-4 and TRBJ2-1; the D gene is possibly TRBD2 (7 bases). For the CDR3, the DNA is TGTGCCAGCACCTCCGGGGGGCGGGGCAATGAGCAGTTCTTC. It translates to CASTSGGRGNEQFF.